This is a list of T cell receptor beta chains from one sample in a study of identical twins. TCRdb analysed the 5' RACE reads with MiXCR anew, one entry per CDR3 protein. Of 470,000 or so distinct CDR3 sequences in the sample, less than 25% were seen once. The same data also contributed to another study, on T cells expressing NK-cell markers.

The sequencing input was CD4+ T cells sorted from blood. The receptors were sampled from a woman between 18 and 30 years old in good health. Both conserved end residues are part of each CDR3.

j_call | v_call | cdr3_length | cdr3_aa
TRBJ1-2 | TRBV20-1 | 14 | CSARDGDRVRLTTF
TRBJ2-3 | TRBV20-1 | 13 | CSAIREGGDTQYF
TRBJ1-2 | TRBV5-5 | 15 | CASSTQGQGYYGYTF
TRBJ2-1 | TRBV4-1 | 16 | CASSQGEAISYNEQFF
TRBJ2-5 | TRBV7-2 | 15 | CASSLNGGMGETQYF
TRBJ2-2 | TRBV29-1 | 14 | CSVAGLAVTGELFF
TRBJ2-1 | TRBV20-1 | 11 | CSATPLAGGIF
TRBJ1-1 | TRBV9 | 13 | CASSETGGTEAFF
TRBJ2-3 | TRBV10-3 | 14 | CAISDPRFGDTQYF
TRBJ1-2 | TRBV7-9 | 16 | CASSLQAAGVNYGYTF
TRBJ2-5 | TRBV7-2 | 14 | CASSPGVGRETQYF
TRBJ2-3 | TRBV9 | 17 | CASSVLAGPTSTDTQYF
TRBJ2-7 | TRBV10-3 | 13 | CAISLSDSNEQYF
TRBJ2-7 | TRBV20-1 | 13 | CSASGSDIYEQYF
TRBJ1-1 | TRBV29-1 | 12 | CSVDRFGTEAFF
TRBJ2-7 | TRBV5-6 | 14 | CASSYLTASYEQYF
TRBJ1-3 | TRBV20-1 | 14 | CSASPPSSGNTIYF
TRBJ2-3 | TRBV12-5 | 16 | CASGFAKTSGTDTQYF
TRBJ2-2 | TRBV6-2/TRBV6-3 | 18 | CASSSVSGRATNTGELFF
TRBJ2-3 | TRBV25-1 | 12 | CASSETTDTQYF
TRBJ2-2 | TRBV9 | 14 | CASSGRGTAGELFF
TRBJ2-7 | TRBV20-1 | 13 | CSALRGLLYEQYF
TRBJ1-1 | TRBV15 | 13 | CATSRERRGEAFF
TRBJ1-1 | TRBV7-9 | 15 | CASSFSGGVATEAFF
TRBJ2-1 | TRBV9 | 13 | CASSVGLNNEQFF
TRBJ2-1 | TRBV2 | 13 | CASRFSGSNEQFF
TRBJ2-1 | TRBV6-2/TRBV6-3 | 14 | CASSYFGSYNEQFF
TRBJ1-2 | TRBV12-3/TRBV12-4 | 13 | CASSLTGVDGYTF
TRBJ1-5 | TRBV5-1 | 13 | CASSPQGGQPQHF
TRBJ2-3 | TRBV12-5 | 11 | CASGIRDTQYF
TRBJ1-4 | TRBV5-5 | 13 | CASTRRVDEKLFF